Below are 5 T cell receptor beta chains sequenced from a single sample in a study of neurological immune-mediated disorders. TCRdb reanalysed the 5' RACE reads using MiXCR and keeps one entry per CDR3 protein. The table includes approximately 50,000 distinct CDR3 sequences, around 3.6% detected once. The sequenced sample was PBMCs. These receptors were collected from a man aged 25 to 45 with multiple sclerosis.

This clonotype was picked up many times. The chain has TRBV5-1 and TRBJ1-1; D perhaps matches TRBD1 (5 bases). Germline V gives CDR1 SGHRS, CDR2 YFSETQ. The CDR3 contains 13 residues. The V end was cut by 5 bases, the J end by 2 bases, with 10 bases between. The chain's CDR3 is CASRLRGNTEAFF. CDR3 nucleotides: TGCGCCAGCAGACTGAGGGGAAACACTGAAGCTTTCTTT.

This clonotype was observed a handful of times. The chain recombines TRBV18 with TRBJ2-7; TRBD1 aligns across 7 bases. J gave up 7 bases and V 3 bases, and 3 bases lay outside the gene matches. Germline loops: CDR1 KGHSH, CDR2 LQKENI. The CDR3 contains 12 residues. The chain's CDR3 is CASSPDRVEQYF. The DNA for the CDR3 is TGTGCCAGCTCACCCGACAGGGTGGAGCAGTACTTC. Full variable domain (outside the CDR3, taken from reference TRBV18 and TRBJ2-7): NAGVMQNPRHLVRRRGQEARLRCSPMKGHSHVYWYRQLPEEGLKFMVYLQKENIIDESGMPKERFSAEFPKEGPSILRIQQVVRGDSAAYFCASSPDRVEQYFGPGTRLTVT.

This clonotype was observed at least ten times. The V gene is TRBV9, the J gene TRBJ2-1; TRBD2 agrees at 11 bases. CDR1 and CDR2 from the germline V gene are SGDLS and YYNGEE. The CDR3 length is 17 residues. Trimming cost V 0 bases and J 8 bases; bases outside gene matches: 10. CDR3: CASSVGPTSGVGDEQFF. DNA for the CDR3: TGTGCCAGCAGCGTAGGCCCGACTAGCGGGGTAGGGGATGAGCAGTTCTTC.

There are many counts of this clonotype. The chain joins TRBV20-1 to TRBJ2-1; TRBD2 agrees at 7 bases. Looked up from germline, CDR1 is DFQATT and CDR2 is SNEGSKA (reference sequence). This CDR3 contains 14 residues. V lost 6 bases to trimming and J lost 0 bases; unmatched junction nucleotides: 5. CDR3 sequence (DNA): TGCAGTGCGCAGACGGGGGGCTCCTACAATGAGCAGTTCTTC. It encodes CSAQTGGSYNEQFF.

This clonotype was recorded many times. The chain employs TRBV7-8 and TRBJ2-5; no definite D call. In germline, CDR1 is SGHVS, CDR2 FQNEAQ. V lost 1 base to trimming and J lost 12 bases, with 6 bases between them. CDR3 length: 10 residues. The CDR3 region is CASSLDREYF. The CDR3, as DNA: TGTGCCAGCAGCTTAGACCGGGAGTACTTC.